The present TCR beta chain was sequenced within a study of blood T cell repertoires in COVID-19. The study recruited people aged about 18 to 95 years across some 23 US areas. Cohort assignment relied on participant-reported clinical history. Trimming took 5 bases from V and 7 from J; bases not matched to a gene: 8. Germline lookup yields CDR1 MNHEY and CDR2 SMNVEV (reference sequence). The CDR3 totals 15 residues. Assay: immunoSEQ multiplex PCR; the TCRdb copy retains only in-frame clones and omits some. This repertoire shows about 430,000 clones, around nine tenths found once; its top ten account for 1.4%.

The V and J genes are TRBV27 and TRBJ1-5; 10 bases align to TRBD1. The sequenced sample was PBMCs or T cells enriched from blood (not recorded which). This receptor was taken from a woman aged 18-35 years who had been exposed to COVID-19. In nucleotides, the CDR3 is TGTGCCAGCAGTAAAGGGACAGGGGATAGACAGCCCCAGCATTTT. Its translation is CASSKGTGDRQPQHF.